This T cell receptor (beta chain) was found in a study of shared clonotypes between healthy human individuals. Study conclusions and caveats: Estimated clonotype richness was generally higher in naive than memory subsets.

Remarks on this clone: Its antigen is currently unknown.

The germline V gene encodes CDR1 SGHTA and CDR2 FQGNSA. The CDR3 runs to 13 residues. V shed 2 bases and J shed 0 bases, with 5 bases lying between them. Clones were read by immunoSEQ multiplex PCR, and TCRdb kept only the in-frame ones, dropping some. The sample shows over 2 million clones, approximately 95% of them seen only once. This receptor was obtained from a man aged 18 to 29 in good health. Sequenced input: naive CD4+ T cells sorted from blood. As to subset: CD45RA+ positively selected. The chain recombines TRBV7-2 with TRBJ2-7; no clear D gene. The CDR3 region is CASSLQASYEQYF. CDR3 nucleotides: TGTGCCAGCAGCTTACAGGCCTCCTACGAGCAGTACTTC.